The T cell receptor beta chain described here comes from a study of beta chain features in type 1 diabetes. Study-level findings and limits: Moderately but significantly shorter TCRB CDR3s were found in Type 1 diabetes patients in all four CD4+ subsets. The naive, central memory and Treg TCRB repertoires showed an apparent similarity that was greater among patients than among healthy donors. The analysis here could not establish whether HLA type shapes TCRB rearrangement.

Deletions cut 3 bases from V and 5 bases from J, with 11 bases between. The CDR3 totals 14 residues. Germline V lookup: CDR1 SNHLY, CDR2 FYNNEI. This clone was recorded a few times. As yet, its antigen is unknown. Expressed TCRB transcripts were sequenced because the isolated RNA had all been reverse transcribed beforehand. The table came from immunoSEQ multiplex PCR; TCRdb's copy has only in-frame clones and leaves some out. This sample has about 68,000 clones, with nearly 50% found just once. This chain uses TRBV2 with TRBJ2-1; D ambiguous. Sequenced sample: central memory CD4+ T cells from blood. This sequence originates from a man under 40 with type 1 diabetes. This CDR3 reads CASSDKRRDNEQFF. In DNA, the CDR3 is TGTGCCAGCAGTGATAAGCGTCGCGACAATGAGCAGTTCTTC.